This T cell receptor beta chain was sequenced during a study of post-analysis software for immune sequencing data. In the study overall: Relapsing-remitting, secondary progressive and progressive-relapsing forms made up the multiple sclerosis disease courses.

Researchers reported that TCR beta cDNA libraries carried unique molecular identifiers. The source material, about 0.95 to 10 million T cells, gave rise to about 520,000 cDNA molecules. TCRdb processed the PCR reads anew with MiXCR; each CDR3 protein has one entry. The table has roughly 800,000 distinct CDR3 sequences, 25% to 30% seen once; the top ten hold about 0.5%. Germline-derived CDR1 and CDR2 are SGHRS and YFSETQ. The junction had 6 bases not matched to a gene; V was cut back by 4 bases and J by 4 bases. The CDR3 length is 14 residues. This clonotype occurred a few times. Its target is not known. Study outcomes and limitations: When patients were compared with controls, about 5 TRBV segments were more frequent, TRBV5-6, TRBV5-1 and TRBV20-1 among them. Relative to controls, patients with multiple sclerosis showed significantly lower normalized Chao1 diversity.

J is TRBJ2-3 and V is TRBV5-1; 7 nucleotides match TRBD2. What was sequenced was blood. The clonotype was recovered from a girl between 10 and 17 years old with multiple sclerosis. CDR3 residues: CASSRQRGADTQYF. Here the CDR3 DNA reads TGCGCCAGCAGCCGACAACGGGGGGCAGATACGCAGTATTTT.